The clone carrying this T cell receptor beta chain was recorded a few times. Its antigen is unidentified. The sample is drawn from a study of post-analysis software for immune sequencing data. Study-level findings and limits: F measure showed strong co-clustering of same-batch samples.

Researchers reported that TCR beta cDNA libraries carried unique molecular identifiers. TCRdb reprocessed the PCR reads with MiXCR, giving one entry per CDR3 protein. The data show 600,000 to 700,000 distinct CDR3 sequences, 59% seen once. The sample consisted of blood. This TCR was recovered from a girl under 10 years old with multiple sclerosis.

CDR3 amino acids: CSATPLAGFSYEQYF. CDR3 DNA: TGCAGTGCTACCCCTCTAGCGGGGTTTTCCTACGAGCAGTACTTC. The rearrangement joins TRBV20-1 to TRBJ2-7, with 9 bases that match TRBD2. The CDR3 has 15 residues. CDR1 is DFQATT and CDR2 is SNEGSKA in the germline V gene (reference sequence). Unmatched junction bases numbered 8, after V lost 4 bases and J lost 1 base.